Presented here are 23 T cell receptor beta chains from one specimen sequenced in a study of shared clonotypes between healthy human individuals. Assay: immunoSEQ multiplex PCR; the TCRdb copy retains only in-frame clones and omits some. The data hold about 490,000 clones, with around 80% observed a single time. The sequencing sample was made of PBMCs. These receptors all come from a woman in her 40s in good health. Some clones in this sample may be carry-over from other donors' samples.

This clone came up once. The chain combines TRBV6-4 with TRBJ2-7, with 8 bases that match TRBD1. The length of the CDR3 is 15 residues. Looked up from germline, CDR1 is MRHNA and CDR2 is SNTAGT. The J segment lost 3 bases and the V segment lost 0 bases, leaving 4 bases of the junction unmatched. Here the CDR3 DNA reads TGTGCCAGCAGTGACTCGGCAGGGGGCCTCTACGAGCAGTACTTC. Its protein is CASSDSAGGLYEQYF.

The chain carries TRBV2 and TRBJ2-7; D is ambiguous. V was cut by 6 bases and J by 3 bases, with 6 bases left in between. CDR3 length equals 11 residues. The germline gives CDR1 SNHLY, CDR2 FYNNEI. This CDR3 reads CASRTRYEQYF. For the CDR3, the DNA is TGTGCCAGCAGAACACGCTACGAGCAGTACTTC.

The chain combines TRBV2 with TRBJ1-5, with 7 bases fitting TRBD1. CDR1 is SNHLY and CDR2 is FYNNEI in the germline V gene. V was clipped by 4 bases and J by 6 bases; unmatched bases: 6. CDR3 length: 14 residues. Here the CDR3 DNA reads TGTGCCAGCAGTGGGCAGGGGGGAAGTCAGCCCCAGCATTTT. Translating it yields CASSGQGGSQPQHF. Supplemented by reference TRBV2 and TRBJ1-5, the full variable domain reads EPEVTQTPSHQVTQMGQEVILRCVPISNHLYFYWYRQILGQKVEFLVSFYNNEISEKSEIFDDQFSVERPDGSNFTLKIRSTKLEDSAMYFCASSGQGGSQPQHFGDGTRLSIL.

This clone occurred once. The chain is built from TRBV28 and TRBJ1-1; D might be TRBD1 (5 bases). This CDR3 has 14 residues. From germline, CDR1 is MDHEN and CDR2 SYDVKM. Trimming removed 3 bases at V and 5 bases at J, with 13 bases between. The CDR3 loop is CASSLNVGGTEAFF. CDR3 nucleotides: TGTGCCAGCAGTTTGAATGTGGGGGGAACTGAAGCTTTCTTT. Looking up the rest from reference TRBV28 and TRBJ1-1 gives the full variable domain: DVKVTQSSRYLVKRTGEKVFLECVQDMDHENMFWYRQDPGLGLRLIYFSYDVKMKEKGDIPEGYSVSREKKERFSLILESASTNQTSMYLCASSLNVGGTEAFFGQGTRLTVV.

The chain uses TRBV4-2 and TRBJ1-5; tentative D call: TRBD1 (5 bases). This CDR3 region has 15 residues. The V and J ends lost 4 bases and 6 bases respectively, with 16 bases between them. Germline V gene sequence: CDR1 LGHNA, CDR2 YNFKEQ. The CDR3 bases are TGTGCCAGCAGCCCGTCCAGGACGGGGGTTCAGCCCCAGCATTTT. This gives the protein CASSPSRTGVQPQHF.

The V call is TRBV19, the J call TRBJ2-3; D may be TRBD1 (6 bases). Germline lookup yields CDR1 LNHDA and CDR2 SQIVND (reference sequence). The CDR3 is 15 amino acids. V dropped 4 bases and J dropped 0 bases, with 11 bases sitting between them. Here the CDR3 reads CASSKTGTSTDTQYF. CDR3 DNA: TGTGCCAGTAGTAAGACAGGTACTAGCACAGATACGCAGTATTTT.

The chain carries TRBV29-1 and TRBJ2-5; either TRBD1 or TRBD2 may fit D (5 bases each). V dropped 0 bases and J dropped 1 base, with 15 bases sitting between them. CDR3 size: 16 residues. The germline V gene encodes CDR1 SQVTM and CDR2 ANQGSEA. CDR3 bases: TGCAGCGTTGAAGATGAGAGGGGAAGGGGCCAAGAGACCCAGTACTTC. Protein: CSVEDERGRGQETQYF.

This clone came up a few times. V usage is TRBV4-3 and J usage is TRBJ2-3; 8 nucleotides match TRBD2. Germline values: CDR1 LGHNA, CDR2 YSLEER. Trimming at V came to 1 base and at J to 3 bases, leaving 12 bases not matched to a gene. This CDR3 is built from 18 residues. For the CDR3, the DNA is TGCGCCAGCAGCCAAGCTGCCTCGACTAGCGATTTGACAGATACGCAGTATTTT. Translated, it gives CASSQAASTSDLTDTQYF.

The chain combines TRBV11-3 with TRBJ1-3; no reliable D call. CDR1 is SGHNT and CDR2 is YENEEA in the germline V gene. The CDR3 extends over 12 amino acids. The V end lost 4 bases, the J end lost 4 bases, and 5 bases lay between the germline ends. The CDR3 reads CASSYVGNTIYF. CDR3 nucleotides: TGTGCCAGCAGCTACGTCGGAAACACCATATATTTT.

The DNA for the CDR3 is TGTGCCAGCAAGTCCGGGACAGTAAACACCGGGGAGCTGTTTTTT. Translated, it gives CASKSGTVNTGELFF. The rearrangement uses TRBV2 and TRBJ2-2; 7 positions match TRBD1. Germline CDR1 reads SNHLY; CDR2 reads FYNNEI. V dropped 7 bases and J dropped 2; count of bases not matched to a gene: 7. This CDR3 region has 15 residues.

The rearrangement joins TRBV7-8 to TRBJ2-5; 7 bases agree with TRBD2. V gave up 2 bases and J gave up 4 bases; unmatched junction bases: 19. CDR3 size: 19 residues. Germline loops: CDR1 SGHVS, CDR2 FQNEAQ. CDR3 nucleotide sequence: TGTGCCAGCAGCTTAAGGCCGGCACTTGAGCGGGATGTCCCAGAGACCCAGTACTTC. It codes for CASSLRPALERDVPETQYF.

The chain employs TRBV2 and TRBJ2-2, with 9 bases fitting TRBD1. Unmatched junction bases numbered 8, after V lost 6 bases and J lost 0 bases. Germline V gives CDR1 SNHLY, CDR2 FYNNEI. The length of the CDR3 is 17 residues. CDR3 nucleotides: TGTGCCAGCAGCTCTGGACAGGGGAGGTCGAACACCGGGGAGCTGTTTTTT. Residues: CASSSGQGRSNTGELFF.

This chain links TRBV2 with TRBJ2-2, with TRBD1 matching over 9 bases. This CDR3 has 16 residues. The V gene end was trimmed by 4 bases and the J gene end by 4 bases; junction bases not matched to a gene: 7. The V gene's germline CDR1 is SNHLY and CDR2 FYNNEI. The CDR3 region is CASSGRTGAVTGELFF. For the CDR3, the DNA is TGTGCCAGCAGTGGACGGACAGGGGCGGTCACCGGGGAGCTGTTTTTT.

The rearrangement uses TRBV28 and TRBJ1-5, with D perhaps TRBD1 (5 bases). CDR3 length: 13 amino acids. Trimming removed 7 bases at V and 11 bases at J, with 18 bases between. Germline V gene lookup returns CDR1 MDHEN and CDR2 SYDVKM. The CDR3 reads CASTTPQGSAQHF. The DNA of the CDR3 is TGTGCCAGCACAACACCCCAGGGTTCTGCCCAGCATTTT.

This clone was recorded a few times. This chain joins TRBV4-3 and TRBJ1-2; 8 bases fit TRBD1. V trimming: 0 bases; J trimming: 5 bases; junction bases outside the gene matches: 8. Germline-derived CDR1 and CDR2 are LGHNA and YSLEER. CDR3 size: 16 residues. DNA of the CDR3: TGCGCCAGCAGCCAAGATCTCGGACAGGGCCGATATGGCTACACCTTC. Protein product: CASSQDLGQGRYGYTF.

A single count supports this clone. The junction departs from germline at one end; a sequencing error may be responsible. The rearrangement uses TRBV30 and TRBJ2-1; 12 positions agree with TRBD2. Germline V gene sequence: CDR1 GTSNPN, CDR2 SVGIG (reference sequence). The CDR3 covers 13 residues. The CDR3 nucleotides are TGTGCCCGGAGGGGACTAGCGGGTAATGAGCAGTTCTTC. As protein: CARRGLAGNEQFF.

This clone was counted between two and nine times. The chain employs TRBV18 and TRBJ2-1; 8 nucleotides align to TRBD1. V lost 3 bases and J lost 7; bases outside the gene matches: 17. The CDR3 length is 18 residues. Germline CDR1 reads KGHSH; CDR2 reads LQKENI. CDR3 region: CASSPHLPGQDLWNEQFF. The CDR3, as DNA: TGTGCCAGCTCACCTCATCTCCCGGGACAGGATTTGTGGAATGAGCAGTTCTTC. Using reference TRBV18 and TRBJ2-1 for the parts outside the CDR3, the full variable domain is NAGVMQNPRHLVRRRGQEARLRCSPMKGHSHVYWYRQLPEEGLKFMVYLQKENIIDESGMPKERFSAEFPKEGPSILRIQQVVRGDSAAYFCASSPHLPGQDLWNEQFFGPGTRLTVL.

This chain uses TRBV4-1 with TRBJ1-2, with a weak D call TRBD1 (6 bases). The germline gives CDR1 MGHRA, CDR2 YSYEKL. This CDR3 is 13 amino acids long. Trimming left V 2 bases short and J 7 bases short, with 11 bases between. In nucleotides, the CDR3 is TGCGCCAGCAGCCAAAACAGGGTTCGTGGCTACACCTTC. Residues: CASSQNRVRGYTF.

This chain connects TRBV6-5 to TRBJ2-2; D remains ambiguous. The CDR3 covers 13 residues. The ends were cut back, 0 bases at V and 6 bases at J, with 5 bases in the middle. CDR1 MNHEY and CDR2 SVGAGI come from the germline V gene. The chain's CDR3 is CASSYSRSGELFF. DNA of the CDR3: TGTGCCAGCAGTTACTCGAGGTCCGGGGAGCTGTTTTTT.

The rearrangement links TRBV25-1 to TRBJ2-1, with TRBD2 matching 14 bases. From germline, CDR1 is MGHDK and CDR2 SYGVNS. Losses at the gene ends were 6 bases for V and 0 bases for J; bases not matched to a gene: 7. The CDR3 loop spans 18 amino acids. DNA of the CDR3: TGTGCCAGCAGCACCGGGACTAGCGGGAGTTACTCCTACAATGAGCAGTTCTTC. Translated, it gives CASSTGTSGSYSYNEQFF. Full variable domain (remainder filled in from reference TRBV25-1 and TRBJ2-1): EADIYQTPRYLVIGTGKKITLECSQTMGHDKMYWYQQDPGMELHLIHYSYGVNSTEKGDLSSESTVSRIRTEHFPLTLESARPSHTSQYLCASSTGTSGSYSYNEQFFGPGTRLTVL.

A remark on this clone: Just one base apart from a much larger clone, this may be a read error. The same CDR3 is also encoded by other DNA sequences in this sample. The rearrangement uses TRBV10-3 and TRBJ2-3; no clear D gene. Per the germline V gene, CDR1 is ENHRY and CDR2 is SYGVKD. V lost 3 bases to trimming and J lost 4 bases, with 11 bases between them. The CDR3 length is 14 residues. CDR3 DNA: TGTGCCATCAGTGACGGAGTAGGCGCAGATACGCAGTATTTT. Protein product: CAISDGVGADTQYF.

The chain uses TRBV7-2 and TRBJ1-1, with D maybe TRBD1 (6 bases). The V gene's germline CDR1 is SGHTA and CDR2 FQGNSA. V dropped 5 bases and J dropped 1 base, with 11 bases sitting between them. The length of the CDR3 is 14 residues. The CDR3 DNA reads as TGTGCCAGCAGCATCCGGGACAAGAACACTGAAGCTTTCTTT. Encoded protein: CASSIRDKNTEAFF.

This clone appeared many times. V is TRBV5-8 and J is TRBJ1-5, with 9 positions matching TRBD1. The germline CDR1 and CDR2 sequences are SGHTS and YDEGEE. This CDR3 region has 17 residues. The V gene end was trimmed by 1 base and the J gene end by 1 base; junction bases not matched to a gene: 6. CDR3 sequence: CASSLWTGDGSNQPQHF. Here the CDR3 DNA reads TGTGCCAGCAGCTTGTGGACAGGGGATGGCAGCAATCAGCCCCAGCATTTT.